These 10 T cell receptor beta chains originate from one sample sequenced in a study of blood T cell repertoires in COVID-19. Here immunoSEQ multiplex PCR was the method, and the copy in TCRdb shows in-frame clones only, minus some. The data show some 240,000 clones, 80% to 85% seen once. The sequenced sample consisted of PBMCs or T cells enriched from blood (not recorded which). The receptors were sampled from a man aged 50-59 years who had recovered from COVID-19.

The J gene is TRBJ1-2, the V gene TRBV19; tentatively, D is TRBD1 (6 bases). CDR1 and CDR2 from the germline V gene are LNHDA and SQIVND (reference sequence). The CDR3 contains 14 residues. V shed 7 bases and J shed 5 bases, with 17 bases lying between them. CDR3 protein: CASIGRGNRYGYTF. Written as DNA, the CDR3 is TGTGCCAGTATTGGGAGGGGGAATCGGTATGGCTACACCTTC.

The chain employs TRBV27 and TRBJ1-4, with 8 bases identical to TRBD1. With V trimmed by 4 bases and J by 8 bases, 9 bases remained unmatched. CDR1 is MNHEY and CDR2 is SMNVEV in the germline V gene (reference sequence). The length of the CDR3 is 15 residues. CDR3 region: CASSSRTGRREKLFF. In DNA, the CDR3 is TGTGCCAGCAGTTCGAGGACAGGGAGGAGGGAAAAACTGTTTTTT.

The chain recombines TRBV6-2 or TRBV6-3 with TRBJ2-3, with 11 bases identical to TRBD2. CDR3 length: 17 residues. V was pared by 5 bases and J by 1 base, with 8 bases of the junction left unmatched. CDR1 and CDR2 (germline): MNHEY, SVGEGT. This CDR3 is CASSPPTSGVRTDTQYF. In DNA, the CDR3 is TGTGCCAGCAGTCCCCCGACTAGCGGGGTGCGCACAGATACGCAGTATTTT.

CDR3 loop: CASSQETGETEAFF. CDR3 in DNA: TGCGCCAGCAGCCAGGAAACAGGGGAAACTGAAGCTTTCTTT. The chain joins TRBV4-1 to TRBJ1-1; 7 bases map to TRBD1. This CDR3 region has 14 residues. Trimming at V came to 3 bases and at J to 5 bases, leaving 6 bases not matched to a gene. Germline V gene sequence: CDR1 MGHRA, CDR2 YSYEKL.

The V gene is TRBV9, the J gene TRBJ2-7; 8 bases are shared with TRBD1. This CDR3 has 16 amino acids. Germline CDR1 reads SGDLS; CDR2 reads YYNGEE. J was trimmed by 1 base and V by 1 base; bases with no gene match: 7. CDR3 region: CASSVNPTGASYEQYF. DNA for the CDR3: TGTGCCAGCAGCGTAAACCCGACAGGGGCTTCCTACGAGCAGTACTTC.

The chain employs TRBV7-3 and TRBJ2-7, with D maybe TRBD1 (6 bases). CDR3 length: 18 residues. Germline CDR1 reads SGHTA; CDR2 reads FQGTGA. The V gene lost 7 bases and the J gene lost 2 bases, with 27 bases spanning the gap. For the CDR3, the DNA is TGTGCCAGCAACCCACACCCCCCACAGGGCACCTATACCTACGAGCAGTACTTC. This sequence encodes CASNPHPPQGTYTYEQYF.

CDR3 region: CASSIVQGRRNIQYF. The CDR3 nucleotides read TGTGCCAGTAGTATAGTGCAGGGGCGCAGAAACATTCAGTACTTC. The rearrangement links TRBV19 to TRBJ2-4; D perhaps matches TRBD1 (6 bases). Germline V gene sequence: CDR1 LNHDA, CDR2 SQIVND (reference sequence). V gave up 1 base and J gave up 6 bases, with 13 bases separating them. This CDR3 region has 15 residues. Drawing the rest from reference TRBV19 and TRBJ2-4, the complete variable domain is DGGITQSPKYLFRKEGQNVTLSCEQNLNHDAMYWYRQDPGQGLRLIYYSQIVNDFQKGDIAEGYSVSREKKESFPLTVTSAQKNPTAFYLCASSIVQGRRNIQYFGAGTRLSVL.

The chain links TRBV11-2 to TRBJ2-1; the match to TRBD2 covers 10 bases. V gave up 0 bases and J gave up 12 bases; unmatched junction bases: 14. Per the germline V gene, CDR1 is SGHAT and CDR2 is FQNNGV. The CDR3 length is 17 residues. CDR3: CASSLDTLAGRSGGQFF. The CDR3 region has the DNA TGTGCCAGCAGCTTAGACACACTAGCGGGGCGGTCGGGAGGGCAGTTCTTC.

The chain recombines TRBV2 with TRBJ1-2; 8 positions match TRBD1. CDR3 length: 13 residues. Germline CDR1 reads SNHLY; CDR2 reads FYNNEI. The trim removed 7 bases at V and 8 bases at J, leaving 9 bases unmatched. The CDR3 sequence: CASILGQGEGYTF. The CDR3 DNA is TGTGCCAGCATCCTAGGACAGGGAGAAGGCTACACCTTC.

V and J are TRBV28 and TRBJ2-2, with D possibly TRBD2 on 5 matching bases. Germline V gene sequence: CDR1 MDHEN, CDR2 SYDVKM. This CDR3 contains 15 residues. Trimming left V 0 bases short and J 5 bases short, with 10 bases between. CDR3 nucleotides: TGTGCCAGCAGTTTATGGCTCGGGGAGACCGGGGAGCTGTTTTTT. It yields the protein CASSLWLGETGELFF.